The 22 T cell receptor beta chains in this list originate from one sample, sequenced in a study of blood T cell repertoires in COVID-19. Sequencing used immunoSEQ multiplex PCR; TCRdb keeps in-frame clones, though not all of them. The sample carries about 160,000 clones, around 84% recorded once. Sequenced input: peripheral blood. Source of these receptors: a man in his forties with acute or convalescent COVID-19.

The gene calls are TRBV12-3 or TRBV12-4 and TRBJ1-1; D might be TRBD1 (6 bases). V lost 6 bases to trimming and J lost 6 bases, with 14 bases between them. CDR3 length equals 13 residues. This CDR3 reads CASRSQQGSEAFF. The CDR3 region has the DNA TGTGCCAGCAGGTCTCAACAGGGTTCTGAAGCTTTCTTT.

To note about this clone: Other nucleotide sequences in the sample specify the same CDR3. V is TRBV14 and J is TRBJ1-2; no clear D. V dropped 4 bases and J dropped 5 bases, with 14 bases sitting between them. The germline V gene has CDR1 SGHDN and CDR2 FVKESK. The CDR3 runs 14 residues. CDR3 region: CASSPTSRYYGYTF. The DNA of the CDR3 is TGTGCCAGCAGCCCGACCTCTAGGTATTATGGCTACACCTTC.

V and J are TRBV4-1 and TRBJ2-5; TRBD1 might be the D (6 bases). V was pared by 4 bases and J by 5 bases, with 20 bases between. The germline gives CDR1 MGHRA, CDR2 YSYEKL. This CDR3 is 16 amino acids long. This CDR3 is CASSLLAGKDRETQYF. As DNA, the CDR3 is TGCGCCAGCAGCCTTCTCGCGGGCAAAGACAGGGAGACCCAGTACTTC.

In its sample, this clone was seen a few times. The chain couples TRBV4-2 to TRBJ1-3; 8 nucleotides line up with TRBD1. Per the germline V gene, CDR1 is LGHNA and CDR2 is YNFKEQ. Trimming cost V 1 base and J 3 bases; bases outside gene matches: 5. This CDR3 is built from 16 residues. The DNA of the CDR3 is TGTGCCAGCAGCCAAGTGGCAGGGGGCTTTGGAAACACCATATATTTT. Its translation: CASSQVAGGFGNTIYF.

CDR3 coding DNA: TGTGCCAGCTCACCACGGGACAGGGGAGTAAGGCAGTTCTTC. Amino acid sequence: CASSPRDRGVRQFF. The V and J genes are TRBV18 and TRBJ2-1; 10 bases are shared with TRBD1. Germline values: CDR1 KGHSH, CDR2 LQKENI. V lost 1 base and J lost 12; bases outside the gene matches: 6. The CDR3 runs 14 residues.

The chain employs TRBV5-4 and TRBJ2-1, with 7 bases that match TRBD1. Germline values: CDR1 SGHNT, CDR2 YYREEE (reference sequence). V shed 3 bases and J 2 bases; nucleotides not matched to a gene: 5. CDR3 length: 15 amino acids. The CDR3 nucleotides are TGTGCCAGCAGCTGGGACAGCGCTACCTACAATGAGCAGTTCTTC. Its protein product is CASSWDSATYNEQFF.

This clone has a handful of counts. Other DNA sequences from this sample encode an identical CDR3 as well. The rearrangement joins TRBV3-1 (or the pseudogene TRBV3-2) to TRBJ1-1, with D possibly matching TRBD1 (5 bases). This CDR3 region has 16 residues. Trimming took 4 bases from V and 4 from J, leaving 19 bases between them. Germline assignment: CDR1 LGHDT and CDR2 YNNKEL (reference sequence). This CDR3 is CASSRLGLGGSTEAFF. CDR3 bases: TGTGCCAGCAGCCGTCTAGGCTTGGGGGGGAGCACTGAAGCTTTCTTT.

J is TRBJ1-1 and V is TRBV5-6, with D maybe TRBD1 (5 bases). CDR1 and CDR2 from the germline V gene are SGHDT and YYEEEE. The CDR3 consists of 12 residues. The V end was cut by 2 bases, the J end by 4 bases, with 6 bases between. DNA of the CDR3: TGTGCCAGCAGCTTCAGGGTCACTGAAGCTTTCTTT. Amino acid sequence: CASSFRVTEAFF. Complete variable domain (other parts from reference TRBV5-6 and TRBJ1-1): DAGVTQSPTHLIKTRGQQVTLRCSPKSGHDTVSWYQQALGQGPQFIFQYYEEEERQRGNFPDRFSGHQFPNYSSELNVNALLLGDSALYLCASSFRVTEAFFGQGTRLTVV.

V usage is TRBV14 and J usage is TRBJ2-1; no clear D. Germline CDR1 reads SGHDN; CDR2 reads FVKESK. The CDR3 spans 15 residues. V shed 4 bases and J shed 0 bases, with 10 bases lying between them. The CDR3: CASSLDSFSYNEQFF. The DNA of the CDR3 is TGTGCCAGCAGCCTCGACTCGTTCTCCTACAATGAGCAGTTCTTC.

The chain carries TRBV7-2 and TRBJ2-7; 10 bases fit TRBD2. Per the germline V gene, CDR1 is SGHTA and CDR2 is FQGNSA. The trim removed 5 bases at V and 1 base at J, leaving 5 bases unmatched. CDR3 size: 15 residues. The CDR3 DNA is TGTGCCAGCAGCCCTAGCGGGAGATATTCCTACGAGCAGTACTTC. This translates into CASSPSGRYSYEQYF.

V usage is TRBV5-1 and J usage is TRBJ1-5, with D possibly TRBD1 on 5 matching bases. The CDR3 is 15 residues long. Between the trimmed V and J ends, which lost 0 bases and 5 bases, there was a span of 12 bases. The V gene's germline CDR1 is SGHRS and CDR2 YFSETQ. The CDR3 protein is CASSLEGRVDQPQHF. The CDR3, as DNA: TGCGCCAGCAGCTTGGAAGGCAGGGTTGATCAGCCCCAGCATTTT.

The CDR3 bases are TGTGCCAGCAGCCAAAGCGGGGTAGGCCAAGAGACCCAGTACTTC. Encoded protein: CASSQSGVGQETQYF. The chain is built from TRBV3-1 (or the pseudogene TRBV3-2) and TRBJ2-5; 7 nucleotides agree with TRBD2. The CDR3 is made up of 15 amino acids. The V segment lost 2 bases and the J segment 1 base; nucleotides outside the gene matches: 4. The germline V gene has CDR1 LGHDT and CDR2 YNNKEL (reference sequence).

V is TRBV19 and J is TRBJ1-2; 7 positions match TRBD1. The CDR3 extends over 16 amino acids. The germline V gene encodes CDR1 LNHDA and CDR2 SQIVND (reference sequence). With V trimmed by 7 bases and J by 4 bases, 15 bases remained unmatched. Here the CDR3 DNA reads TGTGCCAGTACCCCTGGGACAGATCTCCGGATCTATGGCTACACCTTC. Residues: CASTPGTDLRIYGYTF.

A single count supports this clone. The V gene is TRBV19, the J gene TRBJ1-5, with D maybe TRBD1 (6 bases). Germline loops: CDR1 LNHDA, CDR2 SQIVND (reference sequence). V lost 5 bases and J lost 10, with 18 bases in between. The length of the CDR3 is 14 residues. CDR3 nucleotides: TGTGCCAGTAGTGATGACAGGCCGATTTCCCCCCAGCATTTT. This sequence encodes CASSDDRPISPQHF.

The gene calls are TRBV5-8 and TRBJ2-7, with D unresolved. Trimming pared 0 bases from V and 7 bases from J, leaving 11 bases between. The CDR3 is 13 amino acids. Germline assignment: CDR1 SGHTS and CDR2 YDEGEE. The chain's CDR3 is CASSLGQLREQYF. The DNA of the CDR3 is TGTGCCAGCAGCTTGGGTCAGCTGAGGGAGCAGTACTTC. The full variable domain, its missing parts supplied by reference TRBV5-8 and TRBJ2-7, is EAGVTQSPTHLIKTRGQQATLRCSPISGHTSVYWYQQALGLGLQFLLWYDEGEERNRGNFPPRFSGRQFPNYSSELNVNALELEDSALYLCASSLGQLREQYFGPGTRLTVT.

V and J are TRBV19 and TRBJ1-5; 7 positions match TRBD1. J gave up 0 bases and V 0 bases, and 5 bases lay outside the gene matches. Germline lookup yields CDR1 LNHDA and CDR2 SQIVND (reference sequence). The CDR3 has 17 residues. CDR3 loop: CASSIDWDSYSNQPQHF. CDR3 in DNA: TGTGCCAGTAGTATAGATTGGGACAGTTATAGCAATCAGCCCCAGCATTTT. Together with reference TRBV19 and TRBJ1-5, the CDR3 gives the full variable domain: DGGITQSPKYLFRKEGQNVTLSCEQNLNHDAMYWYRQDPGQGLRLIYYSQIVNDFQKGDIAEGYSVSREKKESFPLTVTSAQKNPTAFYLCASSIDWDSYSNQPQHFGDGTRLSIL.

The rearrangement links TRBV28 to TRBJ1-2; D is uncertain. The length of the CDR3 is 15 residues. V was cut by 7 bases and J by 6 bases, with 21 bases left in between. Germline V gene lookup returns CDR1 MDHEN and CDR2 SYDVKM. CDR3 nucleotide sequence: TGTGCCAGCACCCCTGGGCCGGGAAACTATGATGGCTACACCTTC. Protein sequence: CASTPGPGNYDGYTF.

This chain joins TRBV15 and TRBJ1-6; tentatively, D is TRBD1 (6 bases). V was shortened by 6 bases and J by 10 bases, with 16 bases between the two germline ends. Per the germline V gene, CDR1 is LNHNV and CDR2 is YYDKDF (reference sequence). This CDR3 has 14 residues. The CDR3 DNA reads TGTGCCACCAGATCAGGGGCCCCTGACTCACCCCTCCACTTT. Protein: CATRSGAPDSPLHF.

The chain combines TRBV10-3 with TRBJ1-2; D call uncertain. This CDR3 spans 15 amino acids. V dropped 3 bases and J dropped 8 bases, with 19 bases sitting between them. Germline values: CDR1 ENHRY, CDR2 SYGVKD. The CDR3 DNA reads TGTGCCATCAGTGATCCCTTCCTAACTGGAGGGGGCTACACCTTC. Translation: CAISDPFLTGGGYTF.

CDR3 sequence reads: CASSRRTGINHNYGYTF. The CDR3 bases are TGTGCCAGCAGCCGACGGACAGGGATAAATCACAACTATGGCTACACCTTC. The chain carries TRBV21-1 and TRBJ1-2; the table's D gene call, TRBD1, was not cross checked with the DNA. TRBV21-1 is listed as a pseudogene. The CDR3 length is 17 residues.

The genes are TRBV7-3 and TRBJ2-2; the D is unclear. Germline V gives CDR1 SGHTA, CDR2 FQGTGA. CDR3 length equals 13 residues. Trimming took off 4 bases at V and 6 bases at J, with 9 bases between the two ends. CDR3 sequence (DNA): TGTGCCAGCAGCTCCTCTAGTGCCGGGGAGCTGTTTTTT. The encoded protein is CASSSSSAGELFF.

This clone occurred once. The CDR3 is CASGAGMTNQETQYF. DNA for the CDR3: TGTGCTAGTGGTGCCGGTATGACTAACCAAGAGACCCAGTACTTC. The genes are TRBV12-5 and TRBJ2-5, with D possibly TRBD2 on 5 matching bases. V lost 5 bases and J lost 0, with 13 bases in between. The CDR3 runs 15 residues. CDR1 is LGHNT, CDR2 FRNRAP, per germline.